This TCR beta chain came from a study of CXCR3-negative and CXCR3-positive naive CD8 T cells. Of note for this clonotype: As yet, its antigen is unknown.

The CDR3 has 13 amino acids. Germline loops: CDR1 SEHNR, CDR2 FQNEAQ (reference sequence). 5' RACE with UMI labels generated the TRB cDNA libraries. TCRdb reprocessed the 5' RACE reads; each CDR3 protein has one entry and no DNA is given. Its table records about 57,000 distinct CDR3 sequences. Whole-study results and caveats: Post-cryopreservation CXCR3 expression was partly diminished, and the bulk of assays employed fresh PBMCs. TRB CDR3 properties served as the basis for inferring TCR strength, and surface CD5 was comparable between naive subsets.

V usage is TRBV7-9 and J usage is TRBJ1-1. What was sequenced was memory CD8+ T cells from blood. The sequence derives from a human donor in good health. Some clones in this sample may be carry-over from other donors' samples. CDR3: CASSLEPNTEAFF.